These 25 T cell receptor beta chains share one sample of origin, sequenced in a study of T cell repertoires in cytomegalovirus infection. TCRdb reanalysed the reads using MiXCR and keeps one entry per CDR3 protein. The sample lists about 740,000 distinct CDR3 sequences; approximately 34% were seen once. Sequencing was carried out using PBMCs. The receptor set was obtained from a human donor in good health (CMV status not recorded). Some clones in this sample may be carry-over from other donors' samples.

This clonotype was detected a few times. The rearrangement uses TRBV7-6 and TRBJ2-1, with D uncertain. Trimming shortened V by 5 bases and J by 0 bases, and 14 bases separated the two germline ends. The germline CDR1 and CDR2 sequences are SGHVS and FNYEAQ. This CDR3 is built from 16 residues. CDR3 in DNA: TGTGCCAGCAGCCGAGATGGGGTGTCCTCCTACAATGAGCAGTTCTTC. It encodes CASSRDGVSSYNEQFF.

This clonotype was found a few times. The chain has TRBV6-1 and TRBJ2-1; 7 bases align to TRBD2. V dropped 5 bases and J dropped 7; count of bases not matched to a gene: 8. CDR1 is MNHNS, CDR2 SASEGT, per germline. This CDR3 comprises 14 residues. CDR3 sequence reads: CASSLREGPNEQFF. In nucleotides, the CDR3 is TGTGCCAGCAGTTTGAGGGAGGGCCCGAATGAGCAGTTCTTC.

This clonotype was counted a few times. The gene calls are TRBV3-1 and TRBJ2-1; D unresolved. CDR1 LGHDT and CDR2 YNNKEL come from the germline V gene (reference sequence). The ends were cut back, 1 base at V and 8 bases at J, with 3 bases in the middle. CDR3 length equals 11 residues. DNA of the CDR3: TGTGCCAGCAGCCAAGTTTATGAGCAGTTCTTC. Translation: CASSQVYEQFF.

This clonotype was detected a few times. The chain has TRBV20-1 and TRBJ2-7; the D gene is possibly TRBD2 (7 bases). CDR1 is DFQATT and CDR2 is SNEGSKA in the germline V gene (reference sequence). The V end was cut by 7 bases, the J end by 3 bases, with 19 bases between. There are 14 residues in the CDR3. In nucleotides, the CDR3 is TGCAGTGTTACGGGACATCCGGGGGGCTACGAGCAGTACTTC. It is translated as CSVTGHPGGYEQYF.

This clonotype came up once. An end of the junction does not agree with germline; a read error may underlie this. This chain joins TRBV7-2 and TRBJ2-7; maybe TRBD2 (5 bases). The CDR3 is 11 residues long. Germline lookup yields CDR1 SGHTA and CDR2 FQGNSA. The CDR3, as DNA: TGTGACAGCAGCTTATTTAGGGAGCATTACTTC. Its protein product is CDSSLFREHYF.

This sequence joins TRBV6-6 and TRBJ2-3; no clear D gene. Germline lookup yields CDR1 MNHNY and CDR2 SVGAGI (reference sequence). V lost 4 bases and J lost 7, with 9 bases in between. There are 12 residues in the CDR3. CDR3 nucleotide sequence: TGTGCCAGCAGTTCAGGAGCGAATACGCAGTATTTT. This codes for CASSSGANTQYF.

Of note for this clonotype: The final CDR3 position lacks the conserved phenylalanine or tryptophan, pointing to a likely read error. This chain uses TRBV5-1 with TRBJ2-2, with TRBD1 identical over 8 bases. Germline CDR1 reads SGHRS; CDR2 reads YFSETQ. The V gene end was trimmed by 4 bases and the J gene end by 5 bases; junction bases not matched to a gene: 7. This CDR3 is 15 amino acids long. The CDR3 protein is CASSGPGTGTGELFV. The CDR3 DNA reads TGCGCCAGCAGCGGACCCGGGACAGGAACCGGGGAGCTGTTTGTT.

This clonotype appeared a few times. The chain employs TRBV12-3 or TRBV12-4 and TRBJ1-1; 7 bases are shared with TRBD1. The J segment lost 1 base and the V segment lost 4 bases, leaving 9 bases of the junction unmatched. The CDR3 has 16 amino acids. The CDR3 DNA reads as TGTGCCAGCAGTTCGTATCGGGACAGAGAGAACACTGAAGCTTTCTTT. It encodes CASSSYRDRENTEAFF.

The chain has TRBV7-6 and TRBJ2-5; D uncertain. Germline V gene sequence: CDR1 SGHVS, CDR2 FNYEAQ. CDR3 length equals 14 residues. Trimming left V 6 bases short and J 2 bases short, with 13 bases between. Here the CDR3 reads CASSYKGLQETQYF. The DNA of the CDR3 is TGTGCCAGCAGTTATAAGGGTTTGCAAGAGACCCAGTACTTC.

The chain couples TRBV7-3 to TRBJ2-5; D may be TRBD1 (5 bases). Trimming took 2 bases from V and 4 from J, leaving 14 bases between them. This CDR3 comprises 15 residues. CDR1 and CDR2 (germline): SGHTA, FQGTGA. The CDR3: CASSLSGIVGETQYF. As DNA, the CDR3 is TGTGCCAGCAGCTTATCAGGGATTGTTGGAGAGACCCAGTACTTC.

This clonotype was seen a handful of times. The genes are TRBV7-9 and TRBJ2-2, with D possibly being TRBD1 (5 bases). The CDR3 totals 14 residues. CDR1 SEHNR and CDR2 FQNEAQ come from the germline V gene (reference sequence). Trimming left V 6 bases short and J 7 bases short, with 15 bases between. The CDR3 nucleotides read TGTGCCAGCAGAACGGACACCCCGGGCGGGGAGCTGTTTTTT. Protein: CASRTDTPGGELFF.

The chain couples TRBV5-1 to TRBJ2-1; 11 nucleotides agree with TRBD2. Germline values: CDR1 SGHRS, CDR2 YFSETQ. CDR3 length: 17 residues. Unmatched junction bases numbered 9, after V lost 3 bases and J lost 4 bases. In DNA form, the CDR3 reads TGCGCCAGCAGCTCAGCACTAACTAGCGGGGGATACAATGAGCAGTTCTTC. This codes for CASSSALTSGGYNEQFF.

V and J are TRBV9 and TRBJ2-6; TRBD1 matches 10 bases. The CDR3 is 15 residues long. V was pared by 3 bases and J by 7 bases, with 4 bases of the junction left unmatched. The germline gives CDR1 SGDLS, CDR2 YYNGEE. This chain's CDR3 is CASSGQGAIANVLTF. In nucleotides, the CDR3 is TGTGCCAGCAGCGGACAGGGGGCAATAGCCAACGTCCTGACTTTC.

This clonotype was observed a handful of times. This sequence joins TRBV6-6 and TRBJ2-4; 7 nucleotides match TRBD1. The V and J ends lost 4 bases and 5 bases, in that order; junction bases with no gene match: 5. The length of the CDR3 is 14 residues. The V gene's germline CDR1 is MNHNY and CDR2 SVGAGI (reference sequence). CDR3 DNA: TGTGCCAGCAGTTCGGGACAGCTGGAAAACATTCAGTACTTC. Its translation is CASSSGQLENIQYF.

This chain joins TRBV4-2 and TRBJ2-7, with D tentatively TRBD2 (5 bases). The germline CDR1 and CDR2 sequences are LGHNA and YNFKEQ. Trimming stripped 0 bases from V and 1 base from J, with 16 bases between. The CDR3 has 17 amino acids. Here the CDR3 reads CASSQDESDFLSYEQYF. CDR3 DNA: TGTGCCAGCAGCCAAGATGAGTCGGACTTCCTTTCCTACGAGCAGTACTTC.

This chain connects TRBV5-5 to TRBJ2-7; no definite D call. V was trimmed by 5 bases and J by 3 bases, leaving 9 bases between them. This CDR3 has 12 amino acids. CDR1 and CDR2 from the germline V gene are SGHKS and YYEKEE (reference sequence). This CDR3 reads CASSRKSYEQYF. In DNA form, the CDR3 reads TGTGCCAGCAGTCGAAAGAGCTACGAGCAGTACTTC. The entire variable domain, with the rest obtained from reference TRBV5-5 and TRBJ2-7, is as follows: DAGVTQSPTHLIKTRGQQVTLRCSPISGHKSVSWYQQVLGQGPQFIFQYYEKEERGRGNFPDRFSARQFPNYSSELNVNALLLGDSALYLCASSRKSYEQYFGPGTRLTVT.

This chain joins TRBV28 and TRBJ2-7, with 8 positions matching TRBD2. Trimming removed 6 bases from V and 3 bases from J; junction bases left unmatched: 7. CDR1 is MDHEN and CDR2 is SYDVKM in the germline V gene. The CDR3 runs to 14 residues. The CDR3 bases are TGTGCCAGCAGGTCCAGCGGGAGAAACTACGAGCAGTACTTC. This sequence encodes CASRSSGRNYEQYF.

Written as DNA, the CDR3 is TGTGCCATCAGTGACGGAGGACAGGGGGCAAGACAGCCCCAGCATTTT. Protein product: CAISDGGQGARQPQHF. The V gene is TRBV10-3, the J gene TRBJ1-5; 11 positions match TRBD1. The CDR3 is 16 residues long. Per the germline V gene, CDR1 is ENHRY and CDR2 is SYGVKD. Losses at the gene ends were 3 bases for V and 7 bases for J; bases not matched to a gene: 8.

This clonotype came up many times. The rearrangement joins TRBV7-2 to TRBJ2-3; D remains unclear. The germline gives CDR1 SGHTA, CDR2 FQGNSA. The V end lost 6 bases, the J end lost 2 bases, and 15 bases lay between the germline ends. The CDR3 runs to 15 residues. CDR3 nucleotide sequence: TGTGCCAGCAGGAAAGAAGGGCGTCACACAGATACGCAGTATTTT. Translating it yields CASRKEGRHTDTQYF.

This clonotype was recorded a few times. The CDR3 region is CATSRERDEQYF. Here the CDR3 DNA reads TGTGCCACCAGCAGAGAACGGGACGAGCAGTACTTC. The chain joins TRBV15 to TRBJ2-7; D not resolved. The CDR3 is 12 residues long. The V gene's germline CDR1 is LNHNV and CDR2 YYDKDF (reference sequence). Deletions cut 0 bases from V and 5 bases from J, with 5 bases between.

The sample holds many counts of this clonotype. The rearrangement uses TRBV7-2 and TRBJ1-1; a possible D gene is TRBD1 (5 bases). V lost 3 bases, J lost 4 bases, and 15 bases lay in between. The CDR3 consists of 15 residues. CDR1 SGHTA and CDR2 FQGNSA come from the germline V gene. The CDR3 sequence is CASSFPPGVGTEAFF. The CDR3 DNA is TGTGCCAGCAGCTTCCCACCGGGGGTAGGCACTGAAGCTTTCTTT.

The V and J genes are TRBV7-3 and TRBJ2-5, with TRBD1 matching over 8 bases. The CDR3 runs 16 residues. In germline, CDR1 is SGHTA, CDR2 FQGTGA. V was clipped by 5 bases and J by 5 bases; unmatched bases: 13. The CDR3 sequence: CASSPWTGKRSETQYF. The DNA of the CDR3 is TGTGCCAGCAGCCCATGGACAGGGAAAAGGTCGGAGACCCAGTACTTC.

The CDR3: CASSPTSGEVNTQYF. The CDR3 DNA reads as TGTGCCAGCAGCCCGACTAGCGGGGAGGTCAATACGCAGTATTTT. This chain uses TRBV7-6 with TRBJ2-3, with 11 bases fitting TRBD2. V gave up 5 bases and J gave up 7 bases; unmatched junction bases: 8. This CDR3 comprises 15 residues. In germline, CDR1 is SGHVS, CDR2 FNYEAQ.

In its sample, this clonotype was seen a few times. V and J are TRBV19 and TRBJ2-5; 8 nucleotides align to TRBD2. The CDR3 covers 17 residues. V lost 4 bases and J lost 4; bases outside the gene matches: 14. Germline V gene lookup returns CDR1 LNHDA and CDR2 SQIVND (reference sequence). Written as DNA, the CDR3 is TGTGCCAGTAGTACCCCACTCGTTTGGGGACTAGGAGAGACCCAGTACTTC. This encodes CASSTPLVWGLGETQYF.

Regarding this clonotype: At one end, the junction sequence differs from germline, possibly due to a read error. The J gene is TRBJ2-1, the V gene TRBV12-3 or TRBV12-4, with TRBD2 identical over 11 bases. This CDR3 has 14 amino acids. The CDR3 spells CASSLAGGTNEQFF. In nucleotides, the CDR3 is TGTGCCAGCAGCTTAGCGGGGGGGACCAATGAGCAGTTCTTC.